This T cell receptor beta chain was sequenced during a study of blood T cell repertoires in COVID-19. Sequencing was performed with immunoSEQ multiplex PCR; in TCRdb, only in-frame clones are kept and a portion is missing. The table lists approximately 300,000 clones, roughly four fifths of them singletons. V lost 4 bases and J lost 0, with 7 bases in between. Germline-derived CDR1 and CDR2 are KGHSH and LQKENI. The CDR3 runs 14 residues. V gene TRBV18 combines with J gene TRBJ1-3; D possibly corresponds to TRBD1 (6 bases). Sequencing input: peripheral blood. The clonotype was recovered from a person aged 65-85 years with COVID-19, enrolled during active disease. The CDR3 nucleotides are TGTGCCAGCTCACGGGACACCTCTGGAAACACCATATATTTT. Translated, it gives CASSRDTSGNTIYF.